Detailed here is one TCR beta chain. The sample is drawn from a study of blood T cell repertoires in COVID-19. Overall study context: The study drew acute and convalescent COVID-19 samples from the United States, Italy and Spain. In each case, the material was cDNA or gDNA derived from T cells, B-cell-depleted T cells, or PBMCs.

Patients in Seattle were enrolled during active infection, then followed longitudinally. Per the original data handling: Reference gene primer amplification gave nucleated cell count estimates. The method was immunoSEQ multiplex PCR; TCRdb's version includes in-frame clones alone and lacks a portion of them. The DNA was the basis for D and trimming; V, J and clone size are from that table. This sample has fewer than 650,000 clones, with 85% to 90% found just once. V lost 4 bases, J lost 1 base, and 3 bases stayed unmatched. CDR3 length equals 15 residues. Germline values: CDR1 SGDLS, CDR2 YYNGEE. The genes are TRBV9 and TRBJ2-3; 10 bases map to TRBD2. The receptor's source is a woman aged 45 to 65 with COVID-19, enrolled during active disease. Sequenced input: peripheral blood. Written as DNA, the CDR3 is TGTGCCAGCAGCCCTAGCGGGGGCGGCACAGATACGCAGTATTTT. Translated, it gives CASSPSGGGTDTQYF.